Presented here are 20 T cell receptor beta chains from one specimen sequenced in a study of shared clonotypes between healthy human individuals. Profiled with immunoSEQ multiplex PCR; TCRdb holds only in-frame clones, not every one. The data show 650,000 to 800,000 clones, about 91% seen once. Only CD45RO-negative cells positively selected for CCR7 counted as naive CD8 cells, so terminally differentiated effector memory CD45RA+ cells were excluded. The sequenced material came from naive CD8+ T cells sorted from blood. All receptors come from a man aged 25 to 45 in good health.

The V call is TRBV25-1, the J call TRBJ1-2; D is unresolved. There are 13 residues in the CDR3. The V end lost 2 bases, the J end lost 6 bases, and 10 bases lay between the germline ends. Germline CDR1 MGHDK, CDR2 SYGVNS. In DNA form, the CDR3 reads TGTGCCAGCAGTGAAGAGATAGGGAATGGCTACACCTTC. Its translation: CASSEEIGNGYTF.

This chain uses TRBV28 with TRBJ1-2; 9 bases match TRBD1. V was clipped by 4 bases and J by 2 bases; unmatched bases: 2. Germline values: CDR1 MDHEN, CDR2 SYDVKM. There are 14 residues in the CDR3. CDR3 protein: CASSWTGENYGYTF. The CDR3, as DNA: TGTGCCAGCAGTTGGACAGGGGAAAACTATGGCTACACCTTC.

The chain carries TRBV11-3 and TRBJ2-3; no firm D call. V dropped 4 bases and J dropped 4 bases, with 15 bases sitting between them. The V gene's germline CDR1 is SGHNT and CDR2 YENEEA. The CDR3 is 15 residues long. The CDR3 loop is CASSSRPTASDTQYF. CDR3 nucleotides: TGTGCCAGCAGCTCCAGGCCCACAGCGTCAGATACGCAGTATTTT.

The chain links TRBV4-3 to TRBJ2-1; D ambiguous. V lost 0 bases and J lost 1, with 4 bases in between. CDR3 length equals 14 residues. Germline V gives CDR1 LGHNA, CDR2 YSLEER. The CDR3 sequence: CASSQDFSYNEQFF. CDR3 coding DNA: TGCGCCAGCAGCCAAGATTTTTCCTACAATGAGCAGTTCTTC.

The CDR3 loop reads CASSPPGQGNEKLFF. CDR3 nucleotide sequence: TGTGCCAGCAGCCCCCCGGGACAGGGCAATGAAAAACTGTTTTTT. The chain uses TRBV7-6 and TRBJ1-4, with 9 bases identical to TRBD1. V lost 5 bases to trimming and J lost 5 bases; unmatched junction nucleotides: 6. The CDR3 extends over 15 amino acids. Germline V lookup: CDR1 SGHVS, CDR2 FNYEAQ. The complete variable domain, with remaining parts taken from reference TRBV7-6 and TRBJ1-4, reads GAGVSQSPRYKVTKRGQDVALRCDPISGHVSLYWYRQALGQGPEFLTYFNYEAQQDKSGLPNDRFSAERPEGSISTLTIQRTEQRDSAMYRCASSPPGQGNEKLFFGSGTQLSVL.

DNA for the CDR3: TGTGCCAGCAGCTTTTCCCCGCGGGGGACTTTTAGCTCCTACAATGAGCAGTTCTTC. This encodes CASSFSPRGTFSSYNEQFF. The chain is built from TRBV7-6 and TRBJ2-1; 7 bases fit TRBD2. Trimming at V came to 3 bases and at J to 0 bases, leaving 14 bases not matched to a gene. CDR1 is SGHVS, CDR2 FNYEAQ, per germline. This CDR3 is 19 amino acids long.

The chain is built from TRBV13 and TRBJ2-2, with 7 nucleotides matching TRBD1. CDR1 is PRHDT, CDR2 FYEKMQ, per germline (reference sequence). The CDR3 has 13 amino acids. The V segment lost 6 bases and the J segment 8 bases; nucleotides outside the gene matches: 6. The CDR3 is CASSIQGTGELFF. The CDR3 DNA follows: TGTGCCAGCAGTATACAGGGGACAGGGGAGCTGTTTTTT.

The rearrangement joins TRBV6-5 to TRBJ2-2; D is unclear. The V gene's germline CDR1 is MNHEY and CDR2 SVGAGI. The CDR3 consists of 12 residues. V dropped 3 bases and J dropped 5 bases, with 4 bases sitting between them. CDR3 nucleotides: TGTGCCAGCAGTTATTTTACCGGGGAGCTGTTTTTT. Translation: CASSYFTGELFF.

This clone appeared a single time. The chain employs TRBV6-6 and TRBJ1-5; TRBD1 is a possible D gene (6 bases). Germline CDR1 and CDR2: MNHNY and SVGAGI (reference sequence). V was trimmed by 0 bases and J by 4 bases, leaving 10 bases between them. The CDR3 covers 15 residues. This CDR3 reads CASSYSQGLNQPQHF. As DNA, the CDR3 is TGTGCCAGCAGTTACTCGCAGGGGCTTAATCAGCCCCAGCATTTT.

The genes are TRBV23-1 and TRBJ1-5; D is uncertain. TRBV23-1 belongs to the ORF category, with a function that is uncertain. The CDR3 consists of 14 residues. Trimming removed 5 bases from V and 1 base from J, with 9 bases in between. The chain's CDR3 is CASSSRKSNQPQHF. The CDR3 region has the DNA TGCGCCAGCAGTTCCAGGAAGAGCAATCAGCCCCAGCATTTT.

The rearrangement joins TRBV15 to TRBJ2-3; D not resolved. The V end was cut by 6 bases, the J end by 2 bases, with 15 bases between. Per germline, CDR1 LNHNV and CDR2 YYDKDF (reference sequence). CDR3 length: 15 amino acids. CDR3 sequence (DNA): TGTGCCACCAGTTCGGACGTAGGATTCACAGATACGCAGTATTTT. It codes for CATSSDVGFTDTQYF.

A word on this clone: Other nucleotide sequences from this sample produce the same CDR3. CDR3 residues: CASSYAGTGELFF. The CDR3 coding sequence is TGTGCCAGCAGTTACGCGGGGACCGGGGAGCTGTTTTTT. The chain recombines TRBV6-5 with TRBJ2-2, with a tentative D call TRBD2 (6 bases). Germline V gene data show CDR1 as MNHEY and CDR2 as SVGAGI. This CDR3 region has 13 residues. V was clipped by 2 bases and J by 5 bases, with 6 bases between them.

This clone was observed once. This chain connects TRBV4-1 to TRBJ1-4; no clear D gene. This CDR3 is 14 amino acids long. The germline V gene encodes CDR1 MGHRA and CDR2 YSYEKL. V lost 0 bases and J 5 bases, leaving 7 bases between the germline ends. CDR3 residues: CASSQERGNEKLFF. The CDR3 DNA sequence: TGCGCCAGCAGCCAAGAAAGAGGGAATGAAAAACTGTTTTTT.

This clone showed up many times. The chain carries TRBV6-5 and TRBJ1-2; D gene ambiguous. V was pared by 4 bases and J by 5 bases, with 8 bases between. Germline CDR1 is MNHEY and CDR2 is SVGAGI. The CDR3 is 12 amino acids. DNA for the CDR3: TGTGCCAGCAGTTCCAGCGAGTATGGCTACACCTTC. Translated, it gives CASSSSEYGYTF.

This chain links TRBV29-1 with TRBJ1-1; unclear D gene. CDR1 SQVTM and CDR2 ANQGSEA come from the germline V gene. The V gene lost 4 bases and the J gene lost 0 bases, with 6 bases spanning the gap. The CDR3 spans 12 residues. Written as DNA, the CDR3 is TGCAGCGTTGGACTCCTGAACACTGAAGCTTTCTTT. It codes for CSVGLLNTEAFF.

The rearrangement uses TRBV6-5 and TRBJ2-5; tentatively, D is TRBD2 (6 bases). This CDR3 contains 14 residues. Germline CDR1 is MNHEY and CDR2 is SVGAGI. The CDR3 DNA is TGTACCTCACACGCGGGAATTTACCAAGAGACCCAGTACTTC. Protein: CTSHAGIYQETQYF.

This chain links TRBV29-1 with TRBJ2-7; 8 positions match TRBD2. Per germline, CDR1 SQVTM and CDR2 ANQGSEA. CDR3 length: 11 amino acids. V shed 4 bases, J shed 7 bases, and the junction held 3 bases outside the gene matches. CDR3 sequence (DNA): TGCAGCGTTGGAGCGGGAGTTGAGCAGTACTTC. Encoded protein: CSVGAGVEQYF.

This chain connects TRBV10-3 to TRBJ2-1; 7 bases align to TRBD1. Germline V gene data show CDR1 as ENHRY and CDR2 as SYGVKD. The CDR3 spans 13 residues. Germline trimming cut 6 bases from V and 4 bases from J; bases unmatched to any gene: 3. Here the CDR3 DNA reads TGTGCCATCAGAGGGGGCGAATACAATGAGCAGTTCTTC. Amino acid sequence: CAIRGGEYNEQFF.

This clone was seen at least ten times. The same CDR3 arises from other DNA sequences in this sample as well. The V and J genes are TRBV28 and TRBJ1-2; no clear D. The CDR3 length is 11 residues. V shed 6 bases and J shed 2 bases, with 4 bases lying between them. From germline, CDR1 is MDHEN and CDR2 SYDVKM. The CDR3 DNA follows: TGTGCCAGCAGCCGAAACTATGGCTACACCTTC. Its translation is CASSRNYGYTF.

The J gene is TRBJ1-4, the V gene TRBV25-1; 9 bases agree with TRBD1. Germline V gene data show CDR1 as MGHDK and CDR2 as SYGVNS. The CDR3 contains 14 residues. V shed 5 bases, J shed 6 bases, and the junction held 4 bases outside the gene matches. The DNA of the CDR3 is TGTGCCAGCAGTAACCGGGACAGGGATGAAAAACTGTTTTTT. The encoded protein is CASSNRDRDEKLFF.